Described below is a single T cell receptor (beta chain) sequence and its context. This clonotype was detected many times. No antigen is known for it. Per-base quality was not reported, and no clone a single base away is much larger than it. TCR libraries were built from 400 ng RNA with the Immunoverse kit, using molecular barcoded adaptors covering alpha/delta and beta/gamma chains. TCR library preparation was performed with the same RNA that was used for transcriptome sequencing. Sequencing of the TCR libraries was done on an Illumina HiSeq 4000 with 2 x 150 cycles. On the authors' methods: With MiXCR, TCR reads were aligned to human V, D, J and C references and assembled into CDR3 clonotypes, with quality filtering and error correction included. Clonotype counts and gene usage diversity were analyzed with the tcR package in R. For inspection of raw mapping reads, RNA-seq reads were mapped by STAR aligner version 2.5.3a onto GRCh37 of the human genome. To test how sequencing depth affected the clonotypes detected, IR-seq fastq files were randomly downsampled with Seqtk 1.3. TCRdb trimmed public reads at Q25 via fastp, called clones via MiXCR and kept in-frame beta chains. Rows with a matching CDR3 protein are joined into one entry that keeps the most common DNA and genes. What appears here as the V and J calls and clone size reflects TCRdb's work, not the paper's. The sample table records 85,000 to 100,000 distinct CDR3 sequences; about a fifth of these occur just once. The ten largest make up 9.5% to 12% of the sample.

The data derive from a study of read filtering for tumor transcriptome and immune sequencing (TCRdb year 2020). Broadly, across the study: The cohort had under 20 male and 14 female patients with a mean age of about 66 years, ranging from roughly 47 to 85. As a main aim, a read-filtering strategy for immune repertoire data was addressed, with the specific question being whether clonotypes supported by a single read should be removed. Whole-transcriptome libraries were prepared with the TruSeq RNA Access Library Prep Kit after DNase treatment. By revised international staging, eight or nine patients were R-ISS I, over 15 were R-ISS II and about seven were R-ISS III. Using the same bone marrow samples, the study ran both targeted immune repertoire sequencing and bulk whole-transcriptome sequencing and then compared the TCR repertoires from each method. Per sample, about 4.05 to 10.27 million TCR-region mapped reads were obtained with IR-seq, compared with only roughly 80 to 1273 with RNA-seq.

Bone marrow was sampled from every patient at the time of active disease. Bone marrow mononuclear cells were isolated by Ficoll-Hypaque density gradient centrifugation. Myeloma plasma cells were removed and CD138-negative cells were obtained by negative selection following labeling with CD138 magnetic microbeads on a MACS separator. Purity of the isolated cells was checked by flow cytometry on an Attune NxT using CD138 antibodies. TRIzol reagent was used to extract total RNA, and a NanoDrop spectrophotometer was used to quantify the extracted RNA. Paired RNA-seq and IR-seq were performed on each patient's CD138-negative bone marrow sample. The full study reports these points: Rather than purified T cells, the sorted CD138-negative fraction was a mixed bone marrow immune population. In IR-seq, single-read clonotypes were approximately 80% of clonotypes but approximately 4% of total reads; in RNA-seq they were roughly 77% of clonotypes and around 40% of reads. Removing single-read clonotypes increased the correlation between IR-seq and RNA-seq shared clonotype proportions. IR-seq captured clonotypes at much higher depth and more reliably than RNA-seq, and smaller IR-seq throughput sufficed to identify most shared clonotypes.

According to the germline V gene (reference sequence), CDR1 reads DFQATT and CDR2 reads SNEGSKA. At the junction V is shortened by 3 bases and J by 4 bases; bases outside the gene matches: 8. The CDR3 sequence holds 14 residues, the cysteine and phenylalanine included. CDR3 DNA is the only sequence kept; it has 42 bases, read in frame from the first base. The sample comprised a population of CD138-negative cells sorted from bone marrow. This sample's cell subset or site label indicates: bone marrow mononuclear cells depleted of CD138+ plasma/myeloma cells by negative magnetic selection. The TCR comes from a donor aged 40 or older with multiple myeloma. Rearrangement joined TRBV20-1 to TRBJ1-1, with 7 bases in between that match TRBD1. CDR3 reads: CSASVPTGITEAFF. The bases are TGCAGTGCTAGTGTTCCGACAGGGATCACTGAAGCTTTCTTT.